This TCR beta chain comes out of a study of T cells in Graves' hyperthyroidism and ophthalmopathy. General study results and limits: Blood also contained most expanded thyroid clonotypes above 0.001.

This clonotype was observed a single time. Its specificity is unknown. Amplified TCR beta CDR3 regions came from RNA transcripts. An initial round of RT-PCR targeting the TCR CDR3 relied on the HTBI primer set. In TCRdb, the multiplex PCR reads were re-called with MiXCR into one record per CDR3 protein. The sample holds about 520,000 distinct CDR3 sequences; under 25% are singletons and the top ten take roughly 29%. Graves' hyperthyroidism qualified as stable when ophthalmopathy did not progress within 18 months. Those patients with uncontrolled infection, other autoimmune disease, pregnancy or lactation were excluded. Extraction of PBMCs used roughly 10 ml of fresh peripheral blood. V lost 0 bases to trimming and J lost 10 bases, with 13 bases between them. The CDR3 covers 14 residues. Germline CDR1 LGHDT, CDR2 YNNKEL (reference sequence).

J is TRBJ1-5 and V is TRBV3-1; D unresolved. The sequenced material came from blood. The source of this sequence is a man aged 18-30 years with Graves' hyperthyroidism. Here the CDR3 reads CASSQDNTLPPQHF. The CDR3 DNA sequence: TGTGCCAGCAGCCAAGATAATACCCTGCCCCCCCAGCATTTT. Complete variable domain (other parts from reference TRBV3-1 and TRBJ1-5): DTAVSQTPKYLVTQMGNDKSIKCEQNLGHDTMYWYKQDSKKFLKIMFSYNNKELIINETVPNRFSPKSPDKAHLNLHINSLELGDSAVYFCASSQDNTLPPQHFGDGTRLSIL.